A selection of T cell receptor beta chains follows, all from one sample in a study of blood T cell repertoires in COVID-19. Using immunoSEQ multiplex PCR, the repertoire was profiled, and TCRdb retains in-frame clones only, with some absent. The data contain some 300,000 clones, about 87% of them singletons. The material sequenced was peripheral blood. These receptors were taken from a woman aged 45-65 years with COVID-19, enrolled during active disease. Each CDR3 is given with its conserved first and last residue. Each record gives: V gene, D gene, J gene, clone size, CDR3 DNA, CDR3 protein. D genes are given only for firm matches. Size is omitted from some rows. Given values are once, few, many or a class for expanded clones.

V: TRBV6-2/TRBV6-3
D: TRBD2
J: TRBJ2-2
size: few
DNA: TGTGCCAGCAGCCCTACAATATTAGCGGGAGTTGCCACCGGGGAGCTGTTTTTT
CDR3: CASSPTILAGVATGELFF

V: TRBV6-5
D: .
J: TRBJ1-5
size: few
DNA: TGTGCCAGCGGGCTGGAGGTAAATCAGCCCCAGCATTTT
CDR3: CASGLEVNQPQHF

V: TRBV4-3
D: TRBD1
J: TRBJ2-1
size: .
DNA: TGCGCCAGCAGCCATGCGGACAGGACCCTCTACAATGAGCAGTTCTTC
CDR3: CASSHADRTLYNEQFF

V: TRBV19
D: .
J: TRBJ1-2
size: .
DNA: TGTGCCAGTAGTAGTCCACAGGGTGGCTATGGCTACACCTTC
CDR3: CASSSPQGGYGYTF

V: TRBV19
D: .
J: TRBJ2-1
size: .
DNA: TGTGCCAGTAGTATTCCCCCACAGGGTGGCAGTAGGAATGAGCAGTTCTTC
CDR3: CASSIPPQGGSRNEQFF

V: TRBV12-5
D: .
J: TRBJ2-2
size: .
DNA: TGTGCTAGTGGTTTCACCCTCCGTCCGACAGACAACACCGGGGAGCTGTTTTTT
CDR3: CASGFTLRPTDNTGELFF

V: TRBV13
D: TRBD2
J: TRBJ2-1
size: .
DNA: TGTGCCAGCAGCTCGGGGGGGACTAGCGGGAGGATCAATGAGCAGTTCTTC
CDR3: CASSSGGTSGRINEQFF

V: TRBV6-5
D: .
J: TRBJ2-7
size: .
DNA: TGTGCCAGCTACCTACGGGGGACAGTCTCCTACGAGCAGTACTTC
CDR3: CASYLRGTVSYEQYF

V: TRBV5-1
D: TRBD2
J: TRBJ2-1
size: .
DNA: TGCGCCAGCAGCTTAGGACTAGCGGGGGGGAATGAGCAGTTCTTC
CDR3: CASSLGLAGGNEQFF

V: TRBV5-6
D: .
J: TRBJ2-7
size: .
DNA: TGTGCCAGCAGCTTGGCCGGGACACCCTACGAGCAGTACTTC
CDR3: CASSLAGTPYEQYF

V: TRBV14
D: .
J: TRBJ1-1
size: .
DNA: TGTGCCAGCAGCCAAGACCGGACTAACACTGAAGCTTTCTTT
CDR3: CASSQDRTNTEAFF

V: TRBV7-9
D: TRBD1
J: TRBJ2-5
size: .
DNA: TGTGCCAGCAGCCAGACGGACAGGGCTTCGGAGACCCAGTACTTC
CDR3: CASSQTDRASETQYF

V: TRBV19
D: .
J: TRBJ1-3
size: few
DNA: TGTGCCAGTAGTATTAGGGGCAGGGCCTCTGGAAACACCATATATTTT
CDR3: CASSIRGRASGNTIYF

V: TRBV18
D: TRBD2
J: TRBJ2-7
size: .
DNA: TGTGCCAGCTCACCACATAATATCCTTGCGGGAGGGCCAGACGAGCAGTACTTC
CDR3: CASSPHNILAGGPDEQYF

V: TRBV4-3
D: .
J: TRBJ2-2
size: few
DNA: TGCGCCAGCAGCCAAGATCTTCCCGCGGCGGGTGGGCTGTTTTTT
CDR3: CASSQDLPAAGGLFF

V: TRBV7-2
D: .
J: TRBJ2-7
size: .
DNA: TGTGCCAGCAGCCCCCCCTCAGGGTTCTGGTACGAGCAGTACTTC
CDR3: CASSPPSGFWYEQYF

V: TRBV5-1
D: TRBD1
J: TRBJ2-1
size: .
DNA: TGCGCCAGCAGCTCAGGCCGGACAGGGGGCGGCGTCACTGAGCAGTTCTTC
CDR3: CASSSGRTGGGVTEQFF

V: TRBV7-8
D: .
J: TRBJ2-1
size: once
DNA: TGTGCCAGCAGTGTGGCGGGGAAGGACAATGAGCAGTTCTTC
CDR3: CASSVAGKDNEQFF

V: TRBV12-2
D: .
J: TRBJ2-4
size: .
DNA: TGTGCAAGTCGCACACAAATCCCACACCGGACCGTAGCGGGAAACAAAAACATTCAGTACTTC
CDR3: CASRTQIPHRTVAGNKNIQYF

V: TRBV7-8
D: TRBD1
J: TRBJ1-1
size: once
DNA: TGTGCCAGCAGCATACAGGGGGCGCAGGATGAAGCTTTCTTT
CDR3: CASSIQGAQDEAFF

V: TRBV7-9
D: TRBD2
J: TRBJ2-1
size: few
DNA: TGTGCCAGCAGCTCATCGGGACTAGCGGGAAATGAGCAGTTCTTC
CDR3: CASSSSGLAGNEQFF

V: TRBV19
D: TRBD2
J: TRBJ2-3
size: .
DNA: TGTGCCAGTAGTATGGGACTAGCGGGGAGCACAGATACGCAGTATTTT
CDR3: CASSMGLAGSTDTQYF

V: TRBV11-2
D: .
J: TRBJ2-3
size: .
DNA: TGTGCCAGCAGCTTAGGAGTTACGGTCGGGCGGGCGACAGATACGCAGTATTTT
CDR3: CASSLGVTVGRATDTQYF

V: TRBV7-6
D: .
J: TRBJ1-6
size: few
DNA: TGTGCCAGCAGCTTAGCGCTGGCAGACTATAATTCACCCCTCCACTTT
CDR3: CASSLALADYNSPLHF

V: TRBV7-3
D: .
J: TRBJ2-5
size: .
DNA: TGTGCCAGCAGTTACGGCGGACAAGAGACCCAGTACTTC
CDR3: CASSYGGQETQYF

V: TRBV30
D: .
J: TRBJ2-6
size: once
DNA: TGTGCCTGGAGTGTTCGCGTCGGCGGGTCGGAGTCGTGGTGGGCCAACGTCCTGACTTTC
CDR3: CAWSVRVGGSESWWANVLTF

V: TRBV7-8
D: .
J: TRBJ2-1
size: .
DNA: TGTGCCAGCAGCTTATGGACAGACTACAATGAGCAGTTCTTC
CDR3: CASSLWTDYNEQFF

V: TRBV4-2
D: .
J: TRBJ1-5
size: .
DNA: TGTGCCAGCAGCCAAGGGCACGCGGGAAAGGGGATTTATAGCAATCAGCCCCAGCATTTT
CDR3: CASSQGHAGKGIYSNQPQHF

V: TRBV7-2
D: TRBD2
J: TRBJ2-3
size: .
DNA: TGTGCCAGCAGCCTGGTCAGCGGGAGGCAGGGGGATACGCAGTATTTT
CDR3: CASSLVSGRQGDTQYF

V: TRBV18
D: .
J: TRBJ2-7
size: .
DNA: TGTGCCAGCTCCTCGTCTTGGGGAGGAACCTCCTACGAGCAGTACTTC
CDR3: CASSSSWGGTSYEQYF

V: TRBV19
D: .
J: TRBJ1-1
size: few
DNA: TGTGCCAGTAGTAGCAGGTTGAACACTGAAGCTTTCTTT
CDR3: CASSSRLNTEAFF

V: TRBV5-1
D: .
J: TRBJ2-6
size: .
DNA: TGCGCCAGCAGTCCTAGCTCTGGGGCCAACGTCCTGACTTTC
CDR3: CASSPSSGANVLTF

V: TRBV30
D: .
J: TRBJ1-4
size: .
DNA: TGTGCCTTATCTGGGGGGGGAGATGAAAAACTGTTTTTT
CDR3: CALSGGGDEKLFF

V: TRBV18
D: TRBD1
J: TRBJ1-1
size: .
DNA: TGTGCCAGCTCACCGTCGCAGGGGGCTTACAACACTGAAGCTTTCTTT
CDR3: CASSPSQGAYNTEAFF

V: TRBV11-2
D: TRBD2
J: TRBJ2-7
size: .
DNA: TGTGCCAGCAGCCTAGAAGGACTAGCGTTTACCTACGAGCAGTACTTC
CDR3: CASSLEGLAFTYEQYF

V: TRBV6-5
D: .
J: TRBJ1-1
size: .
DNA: TGTGCCAGCAGCGATGGGGGAGGCGCTGAAGCTTTCTTT
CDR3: CASSDGGGAEAFF

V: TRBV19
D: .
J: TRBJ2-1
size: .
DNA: TGTGCCAGTAGTATAGATGGTAGCGGACCTTCCTACAATGAGCAGTTCTTC
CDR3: CASSIDGSGPSYNEQFF

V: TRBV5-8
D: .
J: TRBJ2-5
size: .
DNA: TGTGCCAGCAGCTTGGTAATCGACCAAGAGACCCAGTACTTC
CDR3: CASSLVIDQETQYF

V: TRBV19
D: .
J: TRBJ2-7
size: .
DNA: TGTGCCAGTAGTACCCAAGACAGGTCTATCCGCCCCTACGAGCAGTACTTC
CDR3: CASSTQDRSIRPYEQYF

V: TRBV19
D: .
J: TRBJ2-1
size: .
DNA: TGTGCCAGTAGTACCAGGGGCCATGAGCAGTTCTTC
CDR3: CASSTRGHEQFF

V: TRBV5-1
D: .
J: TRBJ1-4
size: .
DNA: TGCGCCAGCAGCACAGCAACTAATGAAAAACTGTTTTTT
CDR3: CASSTATNEKLFF

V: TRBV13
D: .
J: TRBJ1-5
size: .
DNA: TGTGCCAGCAGCTTATCCGGGAGGGGGGGAGATCAGCCCCAGCATTTT
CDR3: CASSLSGRGGDQPQHF

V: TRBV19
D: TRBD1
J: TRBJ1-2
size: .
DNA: TGTGCCAGTAGTAGCCGGGACAGGCTCTATGGCTACACCTTC
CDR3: CASSSRDRLYGYTF